Below are 24 T cell receptor beta chains sequenced from a single sample in a study of blood T cell repertoires in COVID-19. Assay: immunoSEQ multiplex PCR; the TCRdb copy retains only in-frame clones and omits some. The data hold approximately 120,000 clones, with 90% observed a single time. Sequenced input: peripheral blood. The receptor source for this set is a human donor in a cohort sampled during active COVID-19.

The chain uses TRBV6-5 and TRBJ1-2; 9 bases agree with TRBD1. CDR1 MNHEY and CDR2 SVGAGI come from the germline V gene. This CDR3 has 14 amino acids. J gave up 8 bases and V 6 bases, and 10 bases lay outside the gene matches. This chain's CDR3 is CASRDRGGGRGYTF. CDR3 bases: TGTGCCAGCAGAGACAGGGGGGGAGGTCGGGGCTACACCTTC.

J is TRBJ2-5 and V is TRBV24-1, with a possible D match to TRBD2 (6 bases). Per the germline V gene, CDR1 is KGHDR and CDR2 is SFDVKD. V was shortened by 5 bases and J by 5 bases, with 8 bases between the two germline ends. The CDR3 is 12 amino acids. CDR3 nucleotides: TGTGCCACCAGTGTTGGGGGGGAGACCCAGTACTTC. It is translated as CATSVGGETQYF.

The J gene is TRBJ1-3, the V gene TRBV5-5, with 8 bases that match TRBD1. Germline V lookup: CDR1 SGHKS, CDR2 YYEKEE (reference sequence). This CDR3 comprises 16 residues. The V gene end was trimmed by 0 bases and the J gene end by 4 bases; junction bases not matched to a gene: 6. CDR3 loop: CASSLEDRAAGNTIYF. The CDR3 region has the DNA TGTGCCAGCAGCTTGGAGGACAGGGCAGCAGGAAACACCATATATTTT.

V gene TRBV5-1 combines with J gene TRBJ1-5; 11 bases are shared with TRBD1. The V and J ends lost 4 bases and 6 bases, in that order; junction bases with no gene match: 6. Germline lookup yields CDR1 SGHRS and CDR2 YFSETQ. This CDR3 region has 15 residues. CDR3 sequence: CASSLGQGAGQPQHF. Written as DNA, the CDR3 is TGCGCCAGCAGCCTAGGACAGGGGGCTGGTCAGCCCCAGCATTTT. Full variable domain (remainder filled in from reference TRBV5-1 and TRBJ1-5): KAGVTQTPRYLIKTRGQQVTLSCSPISGHRSVSWYQQTPGQGLQFLFEYFSETQRNKGNFPGRFSGRQFSNSRSEMNVSTLELGDSALYLCASSLGQGAGQPQHFGDGTRLSIL.

The V gene is TRBV7-8, the J gene TRBJ2-7; TRBD2 aligns across 9 bases. This CDR3 comprises 18 residues. V lost 1 base to trimming and J lost 3 bases; unmatched junction nucleotides: 13. Germline V CDR1 and CDR2: SGHVS, FQNEAQ. The CDR3 sequence: CASSLGRGASGNFYEQYF. In nucleotides, the CDR3 is TGTGCCAGCAGCTTAGGACGGGGAGCTAGCGGGAACTTCTACGAGCAGTACTTC.

V and J are TRBV7-2 and TRBJ2-7; D perhaps matches TRBD2 (5 bases). The germline V and J ends were trimmed by 5 bases and 4 bases, with 9 bases remaining between them. The V gene's germline CDR1 is SGHTA and CDR2 FQGNSA. This CDR3 is 12 amino acids long. CDR3 nucleotide sequence: TGTGCCAGCAGCCCCGACTATTACGAGCAGTACTTC. It encodes CASSPDYYEQYF.

V gene TRBV19 combines with J gene TRBJ1-2; 8 positions agree with TRBD1. Germline CDR1 is LNHDA and CDR2 is SQIVND (reference sequence). This CDR3 comprises 13 residues. After removal of 1 base from V and 7 bases from J, the junction contained 2 bases not matched to a gene. CDR3 sequence: CASSIVTGGGYTF. The CDR3 region has the DNA TGTGCCAGTAGTATAGTCACAGGGGGTGGCTACACCTTC.

J is TRBJ2-4 and V is TRBV6-5, with D perhaps matching TRBD1 (5 bases). V lost 6 bases and J 0 bases, leaving 12 bases between the germline ends. CDR1 is MNHEY and CDR2 is SVGAGI in the germline V gene. The CDR3 is 15 residues long. CDR3 nucleotides: TGTGCCAGCAGCGGTTACAGGTTAGCCAAAAACATTCAGTACTTC. Translated, it gives CASSGYRLAKNIQYF.

The V gene is TRBV28, the J gene TRBJ2-7, with 7 bases that match TRBD2. The CDR3 has 14 amino acids. Germline assignment: CDR1 MDHEN and CDR2 SYDVKM. With V trimmed by 8 bases and J by 0 bases, 7 bases remained unmatched. The CDR3 sequence is CASGPGGGSYEQYF. The CDR3 DNA reads as TGTGCCAGCGGGCCTGGGGGGGGCTCCTACGAGCAGTACTTC.

This chain joins TRBV5-1 and TRBJ1-4; 7 positions match TRBD1. This CDR3 comprises 14 residues. J lost 4 bases, V lost 4 bases, and 4 bases had no gene match. From germline, CDR1 is SGHRS and CDR2 YFSETQ. DNA of the CDR3: TGCGCCAGCAGCCCAGGGACAGTTAATGAAAAACTGTTTTTT. Encoded protein: CASSPGTVNEKLFF.

J is TRBJ2-3 and V is TRBV11-3, with 7 bases identical to TRBD2. Germline values: CDR1 SGHNT, CDR2 YENEEA. The CDR3 spans 17 residues. Losses at the gene ends were 5 bases for V and 2 bases for J; bases not matched to a gene: 13. This chain's CDR3 is CASSRGSGLPYTDTQYF. For the CDR3, the DNA is TGTGCCAGCAGCCGAGGATCGGGACTACCCTACACAGATACGCAGTATTTT.

This chain joins TRBV18 and TRBJ2-3; TRBD2 is a possible D gene (6 bases). The germline V and J ends were trimmed by 2 bases and 4 bases, with 10 bases remaining between them. CDR1 KGHSH and CDR2 LQKENI come from the germline V gene. This CDR3 region has 14 residues. The DNA of the CDR3 is TGTGCCAGCTCACCAAGTCCGGGAGCAGATACGCAGTATTTT. Its translation is CASSPSPGADTQYF.

This clone appeared once. The rearrangement links TRBV27 to TRBJ1-1; TRBD1 aligns across 8 bases. The CDR3 has 13 residues. J gave up 5 bases and V 3 bases, and 2 bases lay outside the gene matches. In germline, CDR1 is MNHEY, CDR2 SMNVEV (reference sequence). The CDR3 protein is CASSFRGRTEAFF. CDR3 coding DNA: TGTGCCAGCAGTTTCAGGGGGCGTACTGAAGCTTTCTTT.

The rearrangement joins TRBV9 to TRBJ2-7; 7 bases line up with TRBD2. J was trimmed by 3 bases and V by 4 bases; bases with no gene match: 4. CDR1 is SGDLS, CDR2 YYNGEE, per germline. The CDR3 spans 13 residues. CDR3 sequence (DNA): TGTGCCAGCAGCCAATCTAGCGGCTACGAGCAGTACTTC. Translation gives CASSQSSGYEQYF. Drawing the rest from reference TRBV9 and TRBJ2-7, the complete variable domain is DSGVTQTPKHLITATGQRVTLRCSPRSGDLSVYWYQQSLDQGLQFLIQYYNGEERAKGNILERFSAQQFPDLHSELNLSSLELGDSALYFCASSQSSGYEQYFGPGTRLTVT.

The rearrangement joins TRBV5-1 to TRBJ2-1; a weak D match, TRBD2 (5 bases). CDR3 length: 17 amino acids. Germline CDR1 is SGHRS and CDR2 is YFSETQ. V was clipped by 1 base and J by 4 bases, with 18 bases between them. The CDR3 sequence is CASSLRWERSRYNEQFF. The CDR3 region has the DNA TGCGCCAGCAGCTTGCGATGGGAGAGGTCCAGATACAATGAGCAGTTCTTC.

This clone was counted a few times. This chain connects TRBV5-1 to TRBJ1-6; the match to TRBD1 covers 11 bases. The CDR3 extends over 13 amino acids. Germline V gene lookup returns CDR1 SGHRS and CDR2 YFSETQ. V lost 7 bases to trimming and J lost 8 bases; unmatched junction nucleotides: 2. As DNA, the CDR3 is TGCGCCAGCTCGGGACAGGGGGATTCACCCCTCCACTTT. It encodes CASSGQGDSPLHF.

The gene calls are TRBV6-5 and TRBJ2-1; D may be TRBD2 (6 bases). The germline CDR1 and CDR2 sequences are MNHEY and SVGAGI. The CDR3 spans 13 residues. Trimming pared 7 bases from V and 2 bases from J, leaving 9 bases between. In DNA, the CDR3 is TGTGCCAGCAACGGGGGACCCTACAATGAGCAGTTCTTC. Translating gives CASNGGPYNEQFF.

This chain connects TRBV20-1 to TRBJ2-1; 12 positions match TRBD2. Trimming at V came to 3 bases and at J to 4 bases, leaving 4 bases not matched to a gene. This CDR3 is built from 15 residues. The V gene's germline CDR1 is DFQATT and CDR2 SNEGSKA (reference sequence). The CDR3 nucleotides read TGCAGTGCTAGTCCTAGCGGGAGGGTATACAATGAGCAGTTCTTC. Translating gives CSASPSGRVYNEQFF.

This chain connects TRBV7-9 to TRBJ1-2; D unclear. Germline lookup yields CDR1 SEHNR and CDR2 FQNEAQ (reference sequence). Deletions cut 7 bases from V and 0 bases from J, with 15 bases between. CDR3 length equals 15 residues. The CDR3 sequence is CASTPGPPPNYGYTF. For the CDR3, the DNA is TGTGCCAGCACCCCCGGTCCGCCGCCTAACTATGGCTACACCTTC.

Written as DNA, the CDR3 is TGTGCCAGCCGTAGCAATCAGCCCCAGCATTTT. Encoded protein: CASRSNQPQHF. The J gene is TRBJ1-5, the V gene TRBV28; D gene uncertain. The germline CDR1 and CDR2 sequences are MDHEN and SYDVKM. Trimming cost V 8 bases and J 0 bases, with 2 bases left between them. This CDR3 comprises 11 residues.

The chain combines TRBV19 with TRBJ2-5, with D tentatively TRBD2 (6 bases). CDR3 length: 14 amino acids. V was shortened by 3 bases and J by 4 bases, with 12 bases between the two germline ends. Germline CDR1 LNHDA, CDR2 SQIVND (reference sequence). CDR3 nucleotides: TGTGCCAGTAGTATGACATTGGGGGGAGAGACCCAGTACTTC. Protein: CASSMTLGGETQYF.

V usage is TRBV28 and J usage is TRBJ2-5; the match to TRBD2 covers 9 bases. CDR1 MDHEN and CDR2 SYDVKM come from the germline V gene. V lost 6 bases, J lost 5 bases, and 7 bases stayed unmatched. This CDR3 region has 14 residues. CDR3 DNA sequence: TGTGCCAGCAGGTCAGCGGGAGGATGGGAGACCCAGTACTTC. This gives the protein CASRSAGGWETQYF.

The chain joins TRBV9 to TRBJ1-4, with TRBD1 matching 8 bases. The CDR3 is 16 amino acids. The ends lost 2 bases at V and 4 bases at J; junction bases unmatched: 7. The V gene's germline CDR1 is SGDLS and CDR2 YYNGEE. CDR3 DNA sequence: TGTGCCAGCAGCGTTTCAGCGGGACAGGTTAATGAAAAACTGTTTTTT. It specifies CASSVSAGQVNEKLFF.

About this clone itself: The sample contains more than one DNA sequence encoding this CDR3. The chain recombines TRBV3-1 (or the pseudogene TRBV3-2) with TRBJ1-1; D ambiguous. Germline V CDR1 and CDR2: LGHDT, YNNKEL (reference sequence). This CDR3 contains 14 residues. V gave up 0 bases and J gave up 2 bases, with 7 bases separating them. The CDR3 loop reads CASSQERRNTEAFF. The CDR3 coding sequence is TGTGCCAGCAGCCAAGAGAGGCGAAACACTGAAGCTTTCTTT.